This T cell receptor beta chain was obtained from a study of blood T cell repertoires in COVID-19. Study at large: Samples came from the United States, Italy and Spain, spanning acute and convalescent COVID-19. The analysed material was cDNA or gDNA that came from T cells, B-cell-depleted T cells, or PBMCs.

CDR3 size: 17 residues. Germline V gene lookup returns CDR1 KGHSH and CDR2 LQKENI. V lost 2 bases and J 6 bases, leaving 22 bases between the germline ends. Per the study methods: Researchers report that nucleated cell counts were estimated from reference gene primer amplification. Profiled with immunoSEQ multiplex PCR; TCRdb holds only in-frame clones, not every one. V and J calls and clone size come straight from that table; D and trimming were deduced from the DNA. This table holds over 65,000 clones, about 86% found once. V gene TRBV18 combines with J gene TRBJ1-2; a weak D match, TRBD1 (5 bases). Material: peripheral blood. The clonotype comes from a human donor in a cohort sampled during active COVID-19. This CDR3 reads CASSPSGPRALPNGYTF. The DNA of the CDR3 is TGTGCCAGCTCACCAAGTGGTCCCAGGGCCCTGCCGAATGGCTACACCTTC.